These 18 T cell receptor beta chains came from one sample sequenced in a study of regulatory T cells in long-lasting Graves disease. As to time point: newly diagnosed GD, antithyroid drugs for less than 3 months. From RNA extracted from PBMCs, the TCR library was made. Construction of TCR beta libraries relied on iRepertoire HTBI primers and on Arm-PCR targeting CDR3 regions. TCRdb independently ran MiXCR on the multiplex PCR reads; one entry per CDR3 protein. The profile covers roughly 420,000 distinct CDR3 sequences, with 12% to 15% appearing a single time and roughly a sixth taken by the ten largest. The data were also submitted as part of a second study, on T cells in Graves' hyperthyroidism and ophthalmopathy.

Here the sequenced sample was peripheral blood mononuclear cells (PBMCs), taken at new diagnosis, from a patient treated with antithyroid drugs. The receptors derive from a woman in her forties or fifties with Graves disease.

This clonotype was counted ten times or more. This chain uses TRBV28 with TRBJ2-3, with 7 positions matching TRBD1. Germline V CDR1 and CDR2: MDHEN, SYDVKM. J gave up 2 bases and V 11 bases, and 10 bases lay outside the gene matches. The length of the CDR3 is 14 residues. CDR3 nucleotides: TGTGCCTCCTCCCGCGGACAGGTCACAGATACGCAGTATTTT. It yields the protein CASSRGQVTDTQYF.

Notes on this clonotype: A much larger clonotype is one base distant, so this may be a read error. The CDR3 DNA reads TGCGCCAGCAGCTTGGCCCGGACTAGCGTCAATAAGCAGTTCTTC. It encodes CASSLARTSVNKQFF. This chain uses TRBV5-1 with TRBJ2-1; 9 positions agree with TRBD2. The CDR3 has 15 residues. Germline-derived CDR1 and CDR2 are SGHRS and YFSETQ.

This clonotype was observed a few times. DNA for the CDR3: TGTGCCAGCAGTTTCCACGGGCCCCGAGGGAACACTGAAGCTTTCTTT. It encodes CASSFHGPRGNTEAFF. J is TRBJ1-1 and V is TRBV6-2 or TRBV6-3; D unclear. Trimming cost V 4 bases and J 1 base, with 16 bases left between them. The CDR3 runs 16 residues. Germline CDR1 and CDR2: MNHEY and SVGEGT.

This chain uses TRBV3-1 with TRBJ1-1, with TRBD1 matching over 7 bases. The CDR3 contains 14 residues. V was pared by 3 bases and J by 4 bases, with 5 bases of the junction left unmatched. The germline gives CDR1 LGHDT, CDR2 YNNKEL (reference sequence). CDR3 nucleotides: TGTGCCAGCAGCCACGAAAGGGGGCGCACTGAAGCTTTCTTT. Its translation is CASSHERGRTEAFF.

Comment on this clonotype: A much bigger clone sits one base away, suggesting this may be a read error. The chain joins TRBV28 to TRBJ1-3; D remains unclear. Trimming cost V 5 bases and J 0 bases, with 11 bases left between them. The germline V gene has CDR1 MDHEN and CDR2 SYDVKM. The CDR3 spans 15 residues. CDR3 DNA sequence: TGTGCCAGCAGTCCAACCGGCCCCTCTGGAAACACCATATATTTT. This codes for CASSPTGPSGNTIYF.

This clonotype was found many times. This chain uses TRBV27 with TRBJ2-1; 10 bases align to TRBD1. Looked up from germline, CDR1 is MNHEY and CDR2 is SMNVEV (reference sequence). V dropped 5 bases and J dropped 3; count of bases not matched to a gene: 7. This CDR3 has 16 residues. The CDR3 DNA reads TGTGCCAGCAGTACTGACAGGGGGCGTATCTACAATGAGCAGTTCTTC. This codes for CASSTDRGRIYNEQFF.

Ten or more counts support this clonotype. The CDR3 DNA reads as TGCGCCAGCAGCCCGGCGATGGGCCCCTACGAGCAGTACTTC. Its protein is CASSPAMGPYEQYF. This chain connects TRBV5-1 to TRBJ2-7; D is uncertain. This CDR3 contains 14 residues. V was pared by 4 bases and J by 2 bases, with 13 bases between. Germline lookup yields CDR1 SGHRS and CDR2 YFSETQ.

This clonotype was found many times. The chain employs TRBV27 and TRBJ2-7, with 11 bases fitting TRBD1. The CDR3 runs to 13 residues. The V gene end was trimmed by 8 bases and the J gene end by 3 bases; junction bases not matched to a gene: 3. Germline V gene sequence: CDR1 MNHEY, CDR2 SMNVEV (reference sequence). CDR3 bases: TGTGCCAGCGGAGGGACAGGGGGCTACGAGCAGTACTTC. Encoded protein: CASGGTGGYEQYF.

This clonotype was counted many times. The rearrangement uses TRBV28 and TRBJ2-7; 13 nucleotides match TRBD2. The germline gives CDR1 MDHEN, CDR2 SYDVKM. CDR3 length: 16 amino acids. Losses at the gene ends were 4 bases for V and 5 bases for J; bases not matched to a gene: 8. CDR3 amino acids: CASSSGLAGDINEQYF. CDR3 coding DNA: TGTGCCAGCAGTTCAGGACTAGCGGGAGATATCAACGAGCAGTACTTC.

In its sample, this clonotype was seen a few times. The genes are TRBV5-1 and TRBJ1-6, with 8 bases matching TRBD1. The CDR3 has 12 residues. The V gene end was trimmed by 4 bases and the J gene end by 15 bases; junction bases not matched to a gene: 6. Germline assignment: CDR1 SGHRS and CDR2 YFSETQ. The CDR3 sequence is CASSPDRDHLHF. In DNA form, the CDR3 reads TGCGCCAGCAGCCCGGACAGGGACCACCTCCACTTT.

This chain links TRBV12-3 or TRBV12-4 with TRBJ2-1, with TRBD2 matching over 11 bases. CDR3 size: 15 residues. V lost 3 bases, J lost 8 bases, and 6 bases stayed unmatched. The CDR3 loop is CASSFVLAGGHEQFF. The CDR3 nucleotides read TGTGCCAGCAGTTTTGTGCTAGCGGGGGGACATGAGCAGTTCTTC.

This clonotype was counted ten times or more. CDR3 sequence (DNA): TGTGCCACCAGTGATGAAGCGGGAGGTCGCACAGATACGCAGTATTTT. Protein: CATSDEAGGRTDTQYF. The chain employs TRBV24-1 and TRBJ2-3; 9 positions match TRBD2. Germline lookup yields CDR1 KGHDR and CDR2 SFDVKD. The CDR3 has 16 residues. Trimming removed 3 bases from V and 1 base from J; junction bases left unmatched: 4.

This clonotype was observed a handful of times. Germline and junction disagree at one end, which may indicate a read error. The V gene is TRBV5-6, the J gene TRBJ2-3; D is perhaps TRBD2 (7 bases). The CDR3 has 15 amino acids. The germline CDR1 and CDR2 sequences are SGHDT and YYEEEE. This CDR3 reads CVSSFGGLSTDTQYF. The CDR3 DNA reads TGTGTCAGCAGCTTCGGGGGGCTGAGCACAGATACGCAGTATTTT.

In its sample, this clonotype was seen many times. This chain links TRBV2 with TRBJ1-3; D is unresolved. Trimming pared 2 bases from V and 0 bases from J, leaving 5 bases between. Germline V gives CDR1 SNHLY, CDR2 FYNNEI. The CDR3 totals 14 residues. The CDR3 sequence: CASSEQSSGNTIYF. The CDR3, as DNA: TGTGCCAGCAGTGAACAGAGCTCTGGAAACACCATATATTTT. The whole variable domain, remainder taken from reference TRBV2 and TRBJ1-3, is EPEVTQTPSHQVTQMGQEVILRCVPISNHLYFYWYRQILGQKVEFLVSFYNNEISEKSEIFDDQFSVERPDGSNFTLKIRSTKLEDSAMYFCASSEQSSGNTIYFGEGSWLTVV.

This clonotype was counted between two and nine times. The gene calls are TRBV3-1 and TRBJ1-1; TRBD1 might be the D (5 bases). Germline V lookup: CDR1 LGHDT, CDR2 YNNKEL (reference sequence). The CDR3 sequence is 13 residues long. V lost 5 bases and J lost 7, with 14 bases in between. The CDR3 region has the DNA TGTGCCAGCAGCTCACGGGGGGGAGTTGAAGCTTTCTTT. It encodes CASSSRGGVEAFF.

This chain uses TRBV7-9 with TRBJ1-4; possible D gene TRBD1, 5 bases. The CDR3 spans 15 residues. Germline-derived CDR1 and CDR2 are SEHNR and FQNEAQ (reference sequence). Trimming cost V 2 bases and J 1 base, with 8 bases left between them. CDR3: CASSLRGGTNEKLFF. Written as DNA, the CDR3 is TGTGCCAGCAGCTTACGTGGGGGAACTAATGAAAAACTGTTTTTT.

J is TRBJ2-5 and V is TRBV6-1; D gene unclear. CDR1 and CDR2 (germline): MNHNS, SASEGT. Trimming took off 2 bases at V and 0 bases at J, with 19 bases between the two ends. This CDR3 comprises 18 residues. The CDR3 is CASSESLFVYGHQETQYF. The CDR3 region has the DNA TGTGCCAGCAGTGAAAGTCTTTTCGTTTACGGTCACCAAGAGACCCAGTACTTC.

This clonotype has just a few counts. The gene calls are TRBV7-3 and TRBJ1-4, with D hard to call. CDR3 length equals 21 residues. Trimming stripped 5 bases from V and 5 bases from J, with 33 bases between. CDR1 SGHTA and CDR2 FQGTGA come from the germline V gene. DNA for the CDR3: TGTGCCAGCAGCCAAGATACGGCGGACGGTCTTCCTAAGGTCGAGAATGAAAAACTGTTTTTT. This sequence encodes CASSQDTADGLPKVENEKLFF.